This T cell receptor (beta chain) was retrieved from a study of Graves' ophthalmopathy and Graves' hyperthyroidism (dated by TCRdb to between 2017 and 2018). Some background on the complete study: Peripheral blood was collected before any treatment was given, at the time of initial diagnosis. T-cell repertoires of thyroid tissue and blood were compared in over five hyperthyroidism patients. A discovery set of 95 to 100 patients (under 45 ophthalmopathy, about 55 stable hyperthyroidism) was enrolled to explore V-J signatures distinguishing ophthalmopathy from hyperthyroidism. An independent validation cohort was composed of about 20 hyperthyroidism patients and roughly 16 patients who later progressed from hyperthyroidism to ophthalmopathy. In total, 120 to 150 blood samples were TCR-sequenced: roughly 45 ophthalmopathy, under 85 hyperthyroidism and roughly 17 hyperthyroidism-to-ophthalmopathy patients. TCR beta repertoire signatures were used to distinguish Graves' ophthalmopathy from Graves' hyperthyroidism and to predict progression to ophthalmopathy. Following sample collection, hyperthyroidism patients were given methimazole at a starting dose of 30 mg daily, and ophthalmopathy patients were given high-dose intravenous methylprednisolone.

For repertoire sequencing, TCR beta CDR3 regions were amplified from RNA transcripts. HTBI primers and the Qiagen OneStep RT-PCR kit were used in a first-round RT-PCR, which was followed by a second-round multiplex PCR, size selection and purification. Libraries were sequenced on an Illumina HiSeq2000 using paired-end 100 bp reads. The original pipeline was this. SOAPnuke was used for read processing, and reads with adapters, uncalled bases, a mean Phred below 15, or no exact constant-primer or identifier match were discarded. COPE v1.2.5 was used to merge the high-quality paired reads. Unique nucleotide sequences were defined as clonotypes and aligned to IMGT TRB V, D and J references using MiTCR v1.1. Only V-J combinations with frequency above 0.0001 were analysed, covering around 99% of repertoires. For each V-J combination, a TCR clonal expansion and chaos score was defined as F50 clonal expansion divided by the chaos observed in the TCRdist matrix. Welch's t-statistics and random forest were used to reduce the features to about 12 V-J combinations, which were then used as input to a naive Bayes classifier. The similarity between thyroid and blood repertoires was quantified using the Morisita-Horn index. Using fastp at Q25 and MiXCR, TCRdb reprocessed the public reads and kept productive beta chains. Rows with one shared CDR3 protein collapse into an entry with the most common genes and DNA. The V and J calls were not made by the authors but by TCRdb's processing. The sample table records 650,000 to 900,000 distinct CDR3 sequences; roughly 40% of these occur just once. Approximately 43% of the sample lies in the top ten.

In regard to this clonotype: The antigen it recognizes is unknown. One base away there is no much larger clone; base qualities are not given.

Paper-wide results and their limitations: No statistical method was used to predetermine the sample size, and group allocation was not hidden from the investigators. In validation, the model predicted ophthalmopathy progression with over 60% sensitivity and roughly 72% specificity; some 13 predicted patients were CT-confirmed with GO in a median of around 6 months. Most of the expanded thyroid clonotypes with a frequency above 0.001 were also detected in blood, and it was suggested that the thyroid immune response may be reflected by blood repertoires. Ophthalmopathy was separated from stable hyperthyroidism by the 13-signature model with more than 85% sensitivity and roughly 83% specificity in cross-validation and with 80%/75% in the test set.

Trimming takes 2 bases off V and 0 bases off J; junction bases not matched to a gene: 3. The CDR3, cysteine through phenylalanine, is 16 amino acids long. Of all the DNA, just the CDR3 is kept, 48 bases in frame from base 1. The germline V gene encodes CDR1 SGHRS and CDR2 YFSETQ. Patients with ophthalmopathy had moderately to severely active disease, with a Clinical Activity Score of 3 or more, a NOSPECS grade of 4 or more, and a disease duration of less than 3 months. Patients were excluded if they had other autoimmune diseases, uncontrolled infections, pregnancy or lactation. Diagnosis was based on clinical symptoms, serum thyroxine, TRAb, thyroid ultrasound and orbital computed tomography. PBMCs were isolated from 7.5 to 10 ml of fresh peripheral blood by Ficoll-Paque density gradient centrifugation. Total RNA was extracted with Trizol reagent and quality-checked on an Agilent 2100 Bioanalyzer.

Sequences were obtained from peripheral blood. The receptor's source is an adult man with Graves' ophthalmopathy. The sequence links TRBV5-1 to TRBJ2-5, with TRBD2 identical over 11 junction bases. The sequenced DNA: TGCGCCAGCAGCTTCCGACTAGCGGGAAACCAAGAGACCCAGTACTTC. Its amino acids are CASSFRLAGNQETQYF.